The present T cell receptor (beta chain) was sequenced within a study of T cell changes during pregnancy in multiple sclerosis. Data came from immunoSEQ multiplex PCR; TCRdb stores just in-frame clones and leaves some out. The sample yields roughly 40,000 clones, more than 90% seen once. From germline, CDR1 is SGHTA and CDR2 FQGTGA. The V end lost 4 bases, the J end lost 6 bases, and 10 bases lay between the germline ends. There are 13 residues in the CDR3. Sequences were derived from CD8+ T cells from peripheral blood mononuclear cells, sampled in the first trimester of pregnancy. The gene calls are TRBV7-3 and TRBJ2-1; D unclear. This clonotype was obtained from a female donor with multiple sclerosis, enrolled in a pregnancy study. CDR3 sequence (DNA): TGTGCCAGCAGCTCAGGCCATACCAATGAGCAGTTCTTC. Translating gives CASSSGHTNEQFF.